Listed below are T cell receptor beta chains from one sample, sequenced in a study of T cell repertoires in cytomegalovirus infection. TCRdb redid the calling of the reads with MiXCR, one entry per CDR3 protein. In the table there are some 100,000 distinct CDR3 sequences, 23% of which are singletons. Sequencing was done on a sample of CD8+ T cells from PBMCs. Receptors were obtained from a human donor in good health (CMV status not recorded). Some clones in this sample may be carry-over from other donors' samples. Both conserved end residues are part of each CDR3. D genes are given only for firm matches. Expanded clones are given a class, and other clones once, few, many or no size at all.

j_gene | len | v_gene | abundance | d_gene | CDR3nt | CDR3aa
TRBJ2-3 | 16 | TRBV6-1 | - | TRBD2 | TGTGCCAGCAGTGAAGTGCCTAGCGGGTCCACAGATACGCAGTATTTT | CASSEVPSGSTDTQYF
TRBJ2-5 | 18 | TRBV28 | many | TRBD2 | TGTGCCAGCAGCCCAAGGACTAGCGGGAGCGCCGTAGGGGAGACCCAGTACTTC | CASSPRTSGSAVGETQYF
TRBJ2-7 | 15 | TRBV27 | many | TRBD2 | TGTGCCAGCAGTTTATCAAAAGCGGGAGGTTACGAGCAGTACTTC | CASSLSKAGGYEQYF
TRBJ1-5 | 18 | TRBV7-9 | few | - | TGTGCCAGCAGCCGCGCGAGGAGCGCCACCCTGGGGGATCAGCCCCAGCATTTT | CASSRARSATLGDQPQHF
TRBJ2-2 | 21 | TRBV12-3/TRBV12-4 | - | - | - | CASSSSGLAGIIDANTGELFF
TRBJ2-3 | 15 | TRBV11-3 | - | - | TGTGCCAGCAGCGCCGGGCCAAGAGGCACAGATACGCAGTATTTT | CASSAGPRGTDTQYF
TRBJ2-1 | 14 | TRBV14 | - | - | TGTGCCAGCAGCCAAGAAAACAGGGTGGATGAGCAGTTCTTC | CASSQENRVDEQFF
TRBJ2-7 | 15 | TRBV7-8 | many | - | TGTGCCAGCAGCCGCTCGGGGGGCGCACGAAACGAGCAGTACTTC | CASSRSGGARNEQYF
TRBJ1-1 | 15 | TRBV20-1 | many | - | TGCAGTGCTAGCCTACGGGCAGGGGTGAACACTGAAGCTTTCTTT | CSASLRAGVNTEAFF
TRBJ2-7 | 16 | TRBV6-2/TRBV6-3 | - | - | TGTGCCAGCAGTTACTCTCGCAGGGACACCTCCTTCGAGCAGTACTTC | CASSYSRRDTSFEQYF
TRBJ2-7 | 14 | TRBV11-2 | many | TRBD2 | TGTGCCAGCAGCTTAGCTAGCGGGCGTTACGAGCAGTACTTC | CASSLASGRYEQYF
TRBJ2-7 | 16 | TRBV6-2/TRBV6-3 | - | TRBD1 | TGTGCCAGCAGTTACTCCGTTCGGACAGGAGACTACGAGCAGTACTTC | CASSYSVRTGDYEQYF
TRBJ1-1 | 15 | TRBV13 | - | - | TGTGCCAGCAGCTTAGGGGGTTTGGTGAACACTGAAGCTTTCTTT | CASSLGGLVNTEAFF
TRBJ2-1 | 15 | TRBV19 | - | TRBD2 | TGTGCCAGTAGGACTAGCGGGGGGGCCTTGATTGAGCAGTTCTTC | CASRTSGGALIEQFF
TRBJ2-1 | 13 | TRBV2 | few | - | TGTGCCAGCAGGGAAGGACGTAGCAATGAGCAGTTCTTC | CASREGRSNEQFF
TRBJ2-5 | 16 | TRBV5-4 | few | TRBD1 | TGTGCCAGCAGACCCGCACCGGGACAGGGTAGGGAGACCCAGTACTTC | CASRPAPGQGRETQYF
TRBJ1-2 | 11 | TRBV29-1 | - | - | TGCAGCGTTGGGACTTTTCTTGGCTACACCTTC | CSVGTFLGYTF
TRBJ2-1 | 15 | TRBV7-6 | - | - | TGTGCCAGCAGCTCAGGAGACAGGCTCTTCCCGGAGCAGTTCTTC | CASSSGDRLFPEQFF
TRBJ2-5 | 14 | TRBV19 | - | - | TGTGCCAGTAGTATAGCCCCAGAGGTGGGGACCCAGTACTTC | CASSIAPEVGTQYF
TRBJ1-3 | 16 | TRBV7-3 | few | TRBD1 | TGTGCCAGCAGCCCCACAGGGGTAGAGGTCGGAAACACCATATATTTT | CASSPTGVEVGNTIYF
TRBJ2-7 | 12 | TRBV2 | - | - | TGTGCCAGCACCCCCGCGGGGCACGAGCAGTACTTC | CASTPAGHEQYF
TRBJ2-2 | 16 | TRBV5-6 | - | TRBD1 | TGTGCCAGCAGCGTCCGGGACAGGGTCAACACCGGGGAGCTGTTTTTT | CASSVRDRVNTGELFF
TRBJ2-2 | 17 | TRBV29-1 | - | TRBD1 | TGCAGCGTTGAAGGCGCCGGGACAGGGGGTACCACCGGGGAGCTGTTTTTT | CSVEGAGTGGTTGELFF
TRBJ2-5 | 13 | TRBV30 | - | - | TGTGCCTGGAGTGGGTCATCTTCGGGGACCCAGTACTTC | CAWSGSSSGTQYF
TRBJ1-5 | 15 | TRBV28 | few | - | TGTGCCAGCAGTTTCGGGGGGATAAGCAATCAGCCCCAGCATTTT | CASSFGGISNQPQHF
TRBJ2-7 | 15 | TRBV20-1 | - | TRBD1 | TGCAGTGTTCCGAACCCGGGACAGCCTTCCTACGAGCAGTACTTC | CSVPNPGQPSYEQYF
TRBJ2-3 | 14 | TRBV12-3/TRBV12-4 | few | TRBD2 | TGTGCCATCTCCAGCCCGGGAGGGCCAGATACGCAGTATTTT | CAISSPGGPDTQYF
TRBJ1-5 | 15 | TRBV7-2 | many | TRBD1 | TGTGCCAGCAGCGTCGGGACAGAGAGAAATCAGCCCCAGCATTTT | CASSVGTERNQPQHF
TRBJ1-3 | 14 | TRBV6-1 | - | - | TGTGCCAGCAGTGAATGGGGAGCTGGAAACACCATATATTTT | CASSEWGAGNTIYF
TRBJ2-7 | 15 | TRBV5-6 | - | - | TGTGCCAGCAGCACCGAAGGTAGGGCTTTCTACGAGCAGTACTTC | CASSTEGRAFYEQYF
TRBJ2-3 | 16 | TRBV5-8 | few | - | TGTGCCAGCAGCTCCGCAGGGTCTTACTACACAGATACGCAGTATTTT | CASSSAGSYYTDTQYF
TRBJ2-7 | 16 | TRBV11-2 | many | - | TGTGCCAGCAGCTCCTCGATTGGACAGAATACCTACGAGCAGTACTTC | CASSSSIGQNTYEQYF
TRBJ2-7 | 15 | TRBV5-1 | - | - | TGCGCCAGCAGCTTGGCTGCGGACGGAGCCTACGAGCAGTACTTC | CASSLAADGAYEQYF
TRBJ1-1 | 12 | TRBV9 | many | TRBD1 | TGTGCCAGCAGCGAGGGGGCAACTGAAGCTTTCTTT | CASSEGATEAFF
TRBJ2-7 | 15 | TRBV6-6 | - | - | TGTGCCAGCAGTTACTCCCCACCAAGCTCCTACGAGCAGTACTTC | CASSYSPPSSYEQYF
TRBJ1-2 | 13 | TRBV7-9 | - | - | TGTGCCAGCAGCTTACCAGCTAACTATGGCTACACCTTC | CASSLPANYGYTF
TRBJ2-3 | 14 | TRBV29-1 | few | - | TGCAGCGTTGATAAGCTCGGGGGCACAGATACGCAGTATTTT | CSVDKLGGTDTQYF
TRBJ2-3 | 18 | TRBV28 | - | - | TGTGCCAGCAGTTTATGGGGGACACAGGGTAGTAGCACAGATACGCAGTATTTT | CASSLWGTQGSSTDTQYF
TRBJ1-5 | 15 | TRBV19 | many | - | TGTGCCAGTAGTATAGAACAGATCAGCAATCAGCCCCAGCATTTT | CASSIEQISNQPQHF
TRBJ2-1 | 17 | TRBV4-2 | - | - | TGTGCCAGCAGCCAAGATGACTATTCGGGGCCCGACGATGAGCAGTTCTTC | CASSQDDYSGPDDEQFF
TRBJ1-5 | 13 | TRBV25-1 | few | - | TGTGCCAGCAGTGAATTTAACGGTCAGCCCCAGCATTTT | CASSEFNGQPQHF